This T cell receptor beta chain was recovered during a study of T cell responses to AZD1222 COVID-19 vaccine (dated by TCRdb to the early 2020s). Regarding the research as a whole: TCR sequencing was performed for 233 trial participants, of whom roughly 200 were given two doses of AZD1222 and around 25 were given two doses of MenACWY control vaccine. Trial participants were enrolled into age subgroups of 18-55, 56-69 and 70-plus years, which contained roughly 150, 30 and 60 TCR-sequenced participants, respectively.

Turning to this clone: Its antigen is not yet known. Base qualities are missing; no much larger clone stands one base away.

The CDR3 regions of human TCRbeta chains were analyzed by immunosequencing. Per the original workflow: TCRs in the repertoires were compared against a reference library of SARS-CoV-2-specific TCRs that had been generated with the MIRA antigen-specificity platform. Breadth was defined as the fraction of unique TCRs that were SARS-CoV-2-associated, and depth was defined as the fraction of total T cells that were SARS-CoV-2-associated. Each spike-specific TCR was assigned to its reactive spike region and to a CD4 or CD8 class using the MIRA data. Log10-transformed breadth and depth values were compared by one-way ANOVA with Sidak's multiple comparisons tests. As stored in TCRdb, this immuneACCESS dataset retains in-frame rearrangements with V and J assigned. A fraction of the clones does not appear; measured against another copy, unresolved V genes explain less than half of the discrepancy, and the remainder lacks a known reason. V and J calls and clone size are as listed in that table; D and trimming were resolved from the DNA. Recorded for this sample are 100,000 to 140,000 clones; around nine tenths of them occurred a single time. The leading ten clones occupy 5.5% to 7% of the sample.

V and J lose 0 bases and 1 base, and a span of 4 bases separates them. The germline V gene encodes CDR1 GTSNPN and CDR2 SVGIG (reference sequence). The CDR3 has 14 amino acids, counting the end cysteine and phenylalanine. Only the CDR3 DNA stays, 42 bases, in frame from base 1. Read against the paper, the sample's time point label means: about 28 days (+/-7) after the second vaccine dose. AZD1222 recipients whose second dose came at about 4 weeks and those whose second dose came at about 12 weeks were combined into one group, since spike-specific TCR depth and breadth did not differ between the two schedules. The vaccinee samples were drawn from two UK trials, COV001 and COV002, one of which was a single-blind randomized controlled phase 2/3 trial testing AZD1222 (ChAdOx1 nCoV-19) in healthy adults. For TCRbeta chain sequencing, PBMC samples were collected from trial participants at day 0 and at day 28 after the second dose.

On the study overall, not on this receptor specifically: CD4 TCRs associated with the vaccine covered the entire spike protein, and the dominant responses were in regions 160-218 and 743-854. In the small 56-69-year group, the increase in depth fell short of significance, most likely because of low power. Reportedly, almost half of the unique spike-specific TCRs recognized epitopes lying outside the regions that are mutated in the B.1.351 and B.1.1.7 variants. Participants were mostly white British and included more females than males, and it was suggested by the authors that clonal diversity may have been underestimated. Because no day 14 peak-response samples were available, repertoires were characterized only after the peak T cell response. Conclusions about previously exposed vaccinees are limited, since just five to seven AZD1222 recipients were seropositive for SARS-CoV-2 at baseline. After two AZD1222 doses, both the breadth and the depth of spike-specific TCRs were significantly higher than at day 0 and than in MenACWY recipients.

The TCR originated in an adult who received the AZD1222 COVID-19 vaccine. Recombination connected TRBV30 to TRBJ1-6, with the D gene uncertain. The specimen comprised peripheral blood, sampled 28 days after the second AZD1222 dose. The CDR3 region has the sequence CAWSVESYNSPLHF. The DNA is TGTGCCTGGAGTGTAGAGTCCTATAATTCACCCCTCCACTTT.